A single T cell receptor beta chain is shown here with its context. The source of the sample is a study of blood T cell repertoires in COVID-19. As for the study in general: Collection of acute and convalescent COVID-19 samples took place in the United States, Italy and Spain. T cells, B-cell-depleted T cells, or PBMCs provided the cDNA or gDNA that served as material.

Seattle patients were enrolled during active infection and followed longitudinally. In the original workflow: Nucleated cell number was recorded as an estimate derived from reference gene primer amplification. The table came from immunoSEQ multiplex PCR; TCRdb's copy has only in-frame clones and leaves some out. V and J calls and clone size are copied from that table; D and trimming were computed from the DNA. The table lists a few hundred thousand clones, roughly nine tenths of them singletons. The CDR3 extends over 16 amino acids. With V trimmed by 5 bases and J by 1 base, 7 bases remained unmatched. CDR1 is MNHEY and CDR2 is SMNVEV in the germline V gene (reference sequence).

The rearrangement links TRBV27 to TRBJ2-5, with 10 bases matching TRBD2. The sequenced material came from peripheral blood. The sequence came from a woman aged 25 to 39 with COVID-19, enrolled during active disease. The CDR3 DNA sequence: TGTGCCAGCAGTCCCCTAGCGGGGGTGCTCCAAGAGACCCAGTACTTC. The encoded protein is CASSPLAGVLQETQYF.